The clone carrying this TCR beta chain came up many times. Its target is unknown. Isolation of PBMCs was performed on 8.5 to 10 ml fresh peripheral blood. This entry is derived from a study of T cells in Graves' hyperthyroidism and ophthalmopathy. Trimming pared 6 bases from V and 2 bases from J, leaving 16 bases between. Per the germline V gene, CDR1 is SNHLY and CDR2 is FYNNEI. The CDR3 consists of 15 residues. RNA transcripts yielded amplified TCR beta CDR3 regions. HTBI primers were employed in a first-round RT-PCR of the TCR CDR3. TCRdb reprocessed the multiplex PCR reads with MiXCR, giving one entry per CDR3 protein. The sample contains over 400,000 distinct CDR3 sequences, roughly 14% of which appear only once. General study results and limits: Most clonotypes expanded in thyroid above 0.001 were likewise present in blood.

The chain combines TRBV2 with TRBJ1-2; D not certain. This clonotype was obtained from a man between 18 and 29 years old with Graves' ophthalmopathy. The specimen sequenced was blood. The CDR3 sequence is CASRQEPNWNYGYTF. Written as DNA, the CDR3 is TGTGCCAGCAGGCAGGAACCCAACTGGAACTATGGCTACACCTTC.